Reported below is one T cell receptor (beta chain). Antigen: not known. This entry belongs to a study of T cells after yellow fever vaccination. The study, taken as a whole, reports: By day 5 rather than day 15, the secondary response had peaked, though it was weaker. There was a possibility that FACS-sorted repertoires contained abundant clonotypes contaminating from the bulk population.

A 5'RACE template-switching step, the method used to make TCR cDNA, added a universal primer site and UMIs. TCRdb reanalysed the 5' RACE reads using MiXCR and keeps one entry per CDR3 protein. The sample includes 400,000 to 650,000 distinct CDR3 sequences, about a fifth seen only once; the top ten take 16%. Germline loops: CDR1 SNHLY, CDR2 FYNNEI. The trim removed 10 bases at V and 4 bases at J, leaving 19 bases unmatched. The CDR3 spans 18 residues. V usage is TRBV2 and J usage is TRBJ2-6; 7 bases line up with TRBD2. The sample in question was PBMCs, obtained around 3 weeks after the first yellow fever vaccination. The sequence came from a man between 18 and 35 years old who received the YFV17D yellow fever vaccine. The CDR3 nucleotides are TGTGCCATCACCCCGGGTGGGAGGGTATTCTCCGGGGCCAACGTCCTGACTTTC. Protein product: CAITPGGRVFSGANVLTF.